This record covers a single T cell receptor beta chain. The entry originates in a study of control samples from healthy donors and cancer patients. Repertoires were generated with immunoSEQ multiplex PCR, while TCRdb's copy carries only in-frame clones and drops some. The sample has roughly 43,000 clones, 90% to 95% seen once. CDR1 and CDR2 (germline): LGHDT, YNNKEL (reference sequence). V trimming: 2 bases; J trimming: 0 bases; junction bases outside the gene matches: 4. The CDR3 loop spans 16 amino acids. V usage is TRBV3-1 (or the pseudogene TRBV3-2) and J usage is TRBJ2-5, with 9 nucleotides matching TRBD1. The TCR comes from a man between 60 and 75 years old in good health. The source material was blood. CDR3 region: CASSQFGTGYQETQYF. The CDR3 nucleotides read TGTGCCAGCAGCCAATTCGGGACAGGGTACCAAGAGACCCAGTACTTC.